This TCR beta chain was sequenced during a study of cytomegalovirus exposure and HLA in healthy donors. This clone has only one observation. This PCR relied on a set of 60 Vbeta primers and 13 Jbeta primers. Using immunoSEQ multiplex PCR, the repertoire was profiled, and TCRdb retains in-frame clones only, with some absent. The sample includes hundreds of thousands of clones, approximately 80% of them seen just once. Germline V gives CDR1 LNHNV, CDR2 YYDKDF (reference sequence). V lost 1 base to trimming and J lost 4 bases, with 7 bases between them. The CDR3 spans 14 residues. This receptor was identified in a boy aged 2 to 10 in good health and CMV-seronegative. The sequenced sample was PBMCs. The gene calls are TRBV15 and TRBJ1-4, with D tentatively TRBD1 (6 bases). The DNA of the CDR3 is TGTGCCACCAGCAGAGGACAGGTTAATGAAAAACTGTTTTTT. Its protein product is CATSRGQVNEKLFF.